A single sample is the source of the 9 T cell receptor beta chains below, sequenced in a study of CD8+CD57+ T cells in acquired aplastic anemia. TCR beta VDJ combinations and CDR3 sequences were profiled from genomic DNA. One entry per CDR3 protein results from TCRdb running MiXCR on the reads. Of 300,000 or so distinct CDR3 sequences listed, roughly half are singletons. The material sequenced was sorted CD4+, CD8+, or CD8+CD57+ T cells (not recorded which) from PBMCs. The origin of the receptors is a human donor with severe aplastic anemia or a healthy control (not recorded which).

The chain has TRBV20-1 and TRBJ2-7; D remains ambiguous. The CDR3 is 13 residues long. CDR1 DFQATT and CDR2 SNEGSKA come from the germline V gene (reference sequence). With 6 bases removed from V and 2 bases from J, the gap between germline ends came to 14 bases. In DNA, the CDR3 is TGCAGTGCCTTAACTGATCCACCCTACGAGCAGTACTTC. It yields the protein CSALTDPPYEQYF.

This clonotype has just a few counts. The chain has TRBV11-2 and TRBJ2-7; 11 bases map to TRBD2. Per germline, CDR1 SGHAT and CDR2 FQNNGV. Germline trimming cut 1 base from V and 7 bases from J; bases unmatched to any gene: 9. This CDR3 comprises 16 residues. The CDR3 loop reads CASSLGGMTSGEEQYF. The CDR3 coding sequence is TGTGCCAGCAGCTTAGGGGGGATGACTAGCGGGGAGGAGCAGTACTTC.

This clonotype was seen repeatedly, ten times or more. The chain joins TRBV6-5 to TRBJ1-4, with TRBD1 as a possible D gene (6 bases). Trimming pared 5 bases from V and 10 bases from J, leaving 8 bases between. CDR3 length: 11 residues. Germline loops: CDR1 MNHEY, CDR2 SVGAGI. The CDR3 DNA is TGTGCCAGCAGTCCAGGGGTAAAACTGTTTTTT. It codes for CASSPGVKLFF.

The CDR3 region has the DNA TGTGCCACCAGTGATTCTAGAGGGTACGGAGGACTAGGGTCCGCGCAGTATTTT. Its translation is CATSDSRGYGGLGSAQYF. The rearrangement links TRBV24-1 to TRBJ2-3; 7 bases fit TRBD2. The CDR3 loop spans 18 amino acids. Germline trimming cut 2 bases from V and 10 bases from J; bases unmatched to any gene: 20. Germline values: CDR1 KGHDR, CDR2 SFDVKD.

The gene calls are TRBV9 and TRBJ1-1; tentatively, D is TRBD1 (6 bases). The CDR3 contains 14 residues. The V gene lost 3 bases and the J gene lost 1 base, with 10 bases spanning the gap. From germline, CDR1 is SGDLS and CDR2 YYNGEE. CDR3 DNA: TGTGCCAGCAGCGACGACAGGAAGAACACTGAAGCTTTCTTT. Encoded protein: CASSDDRKNTEAFF. Based on the CDR3 plus reference TRBV9 and TRBJ1-1, the full variable domain is DSGVTQTPKHLITATGQRVTLRCSPRSGDLSVYWYQQSLDQGLQFLIQYYNGEERAKGNILERFSAQQFPDLHSELNLSSLELGDSALYFCASSDDRKNTEAFFGQGTRLTVV.

V gene TRBV7-2 combines with J gene TRBJ2-7; 13 bases are a match to TRBD2. Germline values: CDR1 SGHTA, CDR2 FQGNSA. The CDR3 length is 17 residues. V shed 5 bases and J 1 base; nucleotides not matched to a gene: 8. The CDR3 sequence is CASSLRGLAGMSYEQYF. The CDR3, as DNA: TGTGCCAGCAGCCTAAGGGGACTAGCGGGGATGTCCTACGAGCAGTACTTC.

There are a few counts of this clonotype. This chain connects TRBV7-9 to TRBJ1-6; D gene uncertain. The CDR3 has 15 residues. Trimming stripped 3 bases from V and 7 bases from J, with 13 bases between. CDR1 SEHNR and CDR2 FQNEAQ come from the germline V gene (reference sequence). The CDR3 DNA is TGTGCCAGCAGCTTGCTGGCATACCCCAATTCACCCCTCCACTTT. This gives the protein CASSLLAYPNSPLHF.

The chain carries TRBV29-1 and TRBJ2-5; 10 bases are shared with TRBD1. This CDR3 has 19 amino acids. V was pared by 2 bases and J by 2 bases, with 17 bases of the junction left unmatched. Germline V CDR1 and CDR2: SQVTM, ANQGSEA. CDR3 coding DNA: TGCAGCGTTGAACCCGACAGGGGGCGGTCAGAGCATGAACAAGAGACCCAGTACTTC. This encodes CSVEPDRGRSEHEQETQYF.

The chain has TRBV27 and TRBJ2-2; 7 nucleotides line up with TRBD2. J was trimmed by 1 base and V by 3 bases; bases with no gene match: 8. This CDR3 comprises 17 residues. Germline V gives CDR1 MNHEY, CDR2 SMNVEV (reference sequence). The DNA of the CDR3 is TGTGCCAGCAGTTTTTTGGGCCGGGGGGAGAACACCGGGGAGCTGTTTTTT. As protein: CASSFLGRGENTGELFF.